This T cell receptor (beta chain) was documented in a study of OX40 agonist ivuxolimab in advanced cancers. In the study overall: The patients' treatment was ivuxolimab, an agonistic anti-OX40 (CD134) antibody.

The ends were cut back, 3 bases at V and 4 bases at J, with 9 bases in the middle. Per the germline V gene, CDR1 is SEHNR and CDR2 is FQNEAQ (reference sequence). This CDR3 contains 13 residues. Method: immunoSEQ multiplex PCR; TCRdb's copy keeps in-frame clones and lacks some. Here the sample spans fewer than 80,000 clones, approximately 85% being singletons. Exclusion applied to patients with autoimmune disease history or systemic immunosuppression. The genes are TRBV7-9 and TRBJ2-5; TRBD2 is a possible D gene (5 bases). The starting material was CD4+ or CD8+ T cells sorted from blood, obtained in a trial of the OX40 agonist ivuxolimab. This sequence was found in an adult with an advanced solid tumor such as melanoma, head and neck, liver or kidney cancer. This CDR3 reads CASSFPGVETQYF. DNA for the CDR3: TGTGCCAGCAGCTTCCCCGGGGTAGAGACCCAGTACTTC.